This TCR beta chain originates from a study of PD-1 blockade in classical Hodgkin lymphoma. As for time point: cycle 4 day 1 (C4D1), after five to seven weeks of nivolumab. Every patient relapsed after autologous stem cell transplantation, and brentuximab vedotin exposure varied. After removal of 4 bases from V and 0 bases from J, the junction contained 8 bases not matched to a gene. Germline V CDR1 and CDR2: GTSNPN, SVGIG (reference sequence). This CDR3 contains 16 residues. This clone was recorded a few times. Its antigen is not identified. Some clones are missing from TCRdb's copy, which holds only in-frame ones; the method was immunoSEQ multiplex PCR. The sample shows just under 10,000 clones, roughly 80% of them seen only once. Regarding the study as a whole: In newly diagnosed patients, baseline TCR diversity was reportedly below that of healthy donors. CD4+ but not CD8+ TCR diversity rose significantly by C4D1. Exclusion removed patients who began nivolumab under 1 year after ASCT.

This sequence joins TRBV30 and TRBJ2-7; 11 bases line up with TRBD1. Sample: peripheral blood mononuclear cells (PBMCs), taken before the fourth cycle of nivolumab. This clonotype was obtained from a human donor with classical Hodgkin lymphoma. The CDR3: CAWTRIGTGGSYEQYF. The CDR3 coding sequence is TGTGCCTGGACCCGGATCGGGACAGGGGGCTCCTACGAGCAGTACTTC.